Listed below are T cell receptor beta chains from one sample, sequenced in a study of cytomegalovirus exposure and HLA in healthy donors. Data came from immunoSEQ multiplex PCR; TCRdb stores just in-frame clones and leaves some out. The repertoire holds around 190,000 clones, with roughly 74% as singletons. Sequencing was carried out using PBMCs. The receptors come from a female donor in good health and CMV-seronegative. Each CDR3 is given with its conserved first and last residue. D genes are given only for firm matches. Size values are once, few and many counts, or a class for expanded clones, and some rows have none.

cdr3_length j_call clone_size d_call v_call cdr3_aa cdr3_nt
15 TRBJ2-5 . TRBD1 TRBV7-8 CASSRRTGGLETQYF TGTGCCAGCAGCCGACGGACAGGGGGGTTAGAGACCCAGTACTTC
18 TRBJ1-1 . . TRBV7-9 CASSLAGYAGNLNTEAFF TGTGCCAGCAGCTTAGCCGGGTATGCCGGGAACCTCAACACTGAAGCTTTCTTT
13 TRBJ1-3 . . TRBV7-9 CASSLYPGNTIYF TGTGCCAGCAGCTTATATCCTGGAAACACCATATATTTT
15 TRBJ2-1 . TRBD2 TRBV30 CAWSQGLAGTNEQFF TGTGCCTGGAGTCAGGGTCTAGCGGGGACCAATGAGCAGTTCTTC
17 TRBJ2-7 . TRBD2 TRBV6-4 CASSGLLAGGPGPEQYF TGTGCCAGCAGTGGATTATTGGCGGGAGGCCCTGGGCCCGAGCAGTACTTC
15 TRBJ1-2 . TRBD1 TRBV6-1 CASSEARTGAYGYTF TGTGCCAGCAGTGAAGCACGGACAGGGGCCTATGGCTACACCTTC
14 TRBJ1-1 . . TRBV7-6 CASSSGQDNTEAFF TGTGCCAGCAGCTCGGGACAAGACAACACTGAAGCTTTCTTT
12 TRBJ2-7 . . TRBV7-6 CASSHSSYEQYF TGTGCCAGCAGTCATTCATCCTACGAGCAGTACTTC
16 TRBJ2-7 . . TRBV18 CASSSTGRTFSYEQYF TGTGCCAGCTCGTCGACCGGCCGGACATTCTCCTACGAGCAGTACTTC
13 TRBJ2-5 few . TRBV9 CASSVDIRETQYF TGTGCCAGCAGCGTAGATATTCGGGAGACCCAGTACTTC
14 TRBJ1-4 few TRBD1 TRBV7-9 CASSSGTGGEKLFF TGTGCCAGCAGCTCCGGGACAGGTGGGGAAAAACTGTTTTTT
15 TRBJ2-7 . TRBD2 TRBV27 CASSLVGGGGYEQYF TGTGCCAGCAGTTTGGTCGGTGGCGGGGGATACGAGCAGTACTTC
15 TRBJ2-2 . TRBD2 TRBV9 CASSVGGGPTGELFF TGTGCCAGCAGCGTTGGGGGAGGGCCCACCGGGGAGCTGTTTTTT